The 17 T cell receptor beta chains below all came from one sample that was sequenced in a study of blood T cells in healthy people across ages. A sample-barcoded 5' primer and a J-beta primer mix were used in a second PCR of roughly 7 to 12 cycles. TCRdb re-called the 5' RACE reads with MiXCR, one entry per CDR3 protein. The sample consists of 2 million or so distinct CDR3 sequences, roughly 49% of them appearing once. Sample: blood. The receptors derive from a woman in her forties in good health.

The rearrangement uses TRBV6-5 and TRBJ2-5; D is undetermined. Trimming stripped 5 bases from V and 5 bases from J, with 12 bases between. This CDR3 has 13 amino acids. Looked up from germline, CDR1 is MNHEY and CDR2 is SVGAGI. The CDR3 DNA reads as TGTGCCAGCAGTGACGGCCCCCGTGAGACCCAGTACTTC. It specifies CASSDGPRETQYF.

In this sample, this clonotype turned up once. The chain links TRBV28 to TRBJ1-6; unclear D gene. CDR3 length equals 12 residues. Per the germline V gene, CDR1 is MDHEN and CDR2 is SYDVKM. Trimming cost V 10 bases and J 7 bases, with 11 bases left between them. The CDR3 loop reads CATRTTNSPLHF. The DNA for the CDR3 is TGTGCCACCAGGACTACCAATTCACCCCTCCACTTT. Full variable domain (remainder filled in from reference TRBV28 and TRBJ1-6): DVKVTQSSRYLVKRTGEKVFLECVQDMDHENMFWYRQDPGLGLRLIYFSYDVKMKEKGDIPEGYSVSREKKERFSLILESASTNQTSMYLCATRTTNSPLHFGNGTRLTVT.

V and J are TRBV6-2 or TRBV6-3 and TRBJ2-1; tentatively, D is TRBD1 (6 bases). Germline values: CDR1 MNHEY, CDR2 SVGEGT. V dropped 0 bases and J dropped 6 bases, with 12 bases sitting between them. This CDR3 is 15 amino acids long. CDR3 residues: CASSYSGARVNEQFF. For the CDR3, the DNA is TGTGCCAGCAGTTACTCGGGGGCGAGGGTCAATGAGCAGTTCTTC.

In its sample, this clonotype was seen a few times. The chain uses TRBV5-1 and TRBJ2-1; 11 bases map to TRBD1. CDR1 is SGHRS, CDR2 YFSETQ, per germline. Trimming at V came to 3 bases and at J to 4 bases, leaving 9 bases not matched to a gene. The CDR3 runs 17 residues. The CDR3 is CASSWTGGEGEYNEQFF. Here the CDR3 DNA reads TGCGCCAGCAGCTGGACAGGGGGCGAGGGAGAATACAATGAGCAGTTCTTC.

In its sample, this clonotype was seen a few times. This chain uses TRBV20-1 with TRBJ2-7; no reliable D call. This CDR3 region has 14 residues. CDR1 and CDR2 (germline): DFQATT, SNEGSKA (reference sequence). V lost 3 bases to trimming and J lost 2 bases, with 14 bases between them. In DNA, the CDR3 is TGCAGTGCTAGGGCTCCAGAACTCCCCTACGAGCAGTACTTC. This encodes CSARAPELPYEQYF.

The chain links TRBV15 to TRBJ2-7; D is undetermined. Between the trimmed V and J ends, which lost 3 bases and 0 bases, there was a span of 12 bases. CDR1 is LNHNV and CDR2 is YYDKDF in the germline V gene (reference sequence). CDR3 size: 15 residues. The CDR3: CATSRGSTNSYEQYF. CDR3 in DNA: TGTGCCACCAGCAGGGGCTCCACAAACTCCTACGAGCAGTACTTC.

CDR3 sequence reads: CASSLVTGSKNYGYTF. Written as DNA, the CDR3 is TGTGCCAGCAGTTTAGTGACAGGCAGTAAAAACTATGGCTACACCTTC. The gene calls are TRBV6-5 and TRBJ1-2; D may be TRBD1 (6 bases). The CDR3 covers 16 residues. Trimming pared 4 bases from V and 2 bases from J, leaving 17 bases between. Germline CDR1 MNHEY, CDR2 SVGAGI.

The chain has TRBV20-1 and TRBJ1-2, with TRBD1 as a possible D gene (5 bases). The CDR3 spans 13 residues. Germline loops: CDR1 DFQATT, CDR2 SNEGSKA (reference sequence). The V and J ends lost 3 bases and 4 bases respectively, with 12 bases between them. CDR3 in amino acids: CSASPRVGYGYTF. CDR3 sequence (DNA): TGCAGTGCTAGTCCCAGGGTCGGCTATGGCTACACCTTC.

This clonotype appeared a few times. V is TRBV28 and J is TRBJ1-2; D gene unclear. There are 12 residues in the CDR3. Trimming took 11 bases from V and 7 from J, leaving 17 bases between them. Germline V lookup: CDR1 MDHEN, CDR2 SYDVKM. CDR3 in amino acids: CALADGRGGYTF. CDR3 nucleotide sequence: TGTGCCCTTGCGGACGGCCGGGGTGGCTACACCTTC.

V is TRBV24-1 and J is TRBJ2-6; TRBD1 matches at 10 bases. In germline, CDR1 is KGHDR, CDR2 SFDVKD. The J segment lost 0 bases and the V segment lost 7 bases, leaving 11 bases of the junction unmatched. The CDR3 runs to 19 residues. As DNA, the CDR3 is TGTGCCACCAGCCCTTCGACAGGGGGCGGATTCTCTGGGGCCAACGTCCTGACTTTC. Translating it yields CATSPSTGGGFSGANVLTF.

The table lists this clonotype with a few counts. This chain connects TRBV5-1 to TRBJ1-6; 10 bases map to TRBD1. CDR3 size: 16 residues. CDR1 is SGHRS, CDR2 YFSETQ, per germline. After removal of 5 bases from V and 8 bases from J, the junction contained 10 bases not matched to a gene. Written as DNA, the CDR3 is TGCGCCAGCAGTTTCGGGACAGGGGTATCGGATTCACCCCTCCACTTT. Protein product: CASSFGTGVSDSPLHF.

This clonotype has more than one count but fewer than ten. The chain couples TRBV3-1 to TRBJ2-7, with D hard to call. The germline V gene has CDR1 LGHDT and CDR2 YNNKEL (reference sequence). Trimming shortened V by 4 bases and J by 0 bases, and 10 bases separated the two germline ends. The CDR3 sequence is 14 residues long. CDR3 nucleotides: TGTGCCAGCAGCCGGACCTCAAGCTCCTACGAGCAGTACTTC. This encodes CASSRTSSSYEQYF.

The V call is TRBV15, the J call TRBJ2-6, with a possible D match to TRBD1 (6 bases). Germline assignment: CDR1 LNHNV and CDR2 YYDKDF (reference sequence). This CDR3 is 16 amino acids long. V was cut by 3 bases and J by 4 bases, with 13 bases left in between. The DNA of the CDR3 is TGTGCCACCAGCAGGCAAACAGGGTCAGGGGCCAACGTCCTGACTTTC. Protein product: CATSRQTGSGANVLTF.

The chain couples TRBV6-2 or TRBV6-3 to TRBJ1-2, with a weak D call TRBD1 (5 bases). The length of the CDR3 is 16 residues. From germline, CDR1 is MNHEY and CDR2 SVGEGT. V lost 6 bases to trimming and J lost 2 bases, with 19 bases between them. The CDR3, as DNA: TGTGCCAGCAGCCCCACAGTGGGACTGGTGAACTATGGCTACACCTTC. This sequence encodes CASSPTVGLVNYGYTF.

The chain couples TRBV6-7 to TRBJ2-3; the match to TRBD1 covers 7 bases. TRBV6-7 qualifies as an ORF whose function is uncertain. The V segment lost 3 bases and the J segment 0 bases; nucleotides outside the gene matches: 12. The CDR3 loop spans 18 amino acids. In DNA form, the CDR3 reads TGTGCCAGCAGTTATAGCATACTGGGGACAGCCAGCACAGATACGCAGTATTTT. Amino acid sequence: CASSYSILGTASTDTQYF.

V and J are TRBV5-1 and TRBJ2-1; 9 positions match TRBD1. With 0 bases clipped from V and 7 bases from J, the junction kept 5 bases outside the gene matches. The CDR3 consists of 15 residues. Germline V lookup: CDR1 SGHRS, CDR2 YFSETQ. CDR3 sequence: CASSLATGGVNEQFF. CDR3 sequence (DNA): TGCGCCAGCAGCTTGGCGACAGGGGGTGTAAATGAGCAGTTCTTC. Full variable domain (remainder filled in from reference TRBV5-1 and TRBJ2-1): KAGVTQTPRYLIKTRGQQVTLSCSPISGHRSVSWYQQTPGQGLQFLFEYFSETQRNKGNFPGRFSGRQFSNSRSEMNVSTLELGDSALYLCASSLATGGVNEQFFGPGTRLTVL.

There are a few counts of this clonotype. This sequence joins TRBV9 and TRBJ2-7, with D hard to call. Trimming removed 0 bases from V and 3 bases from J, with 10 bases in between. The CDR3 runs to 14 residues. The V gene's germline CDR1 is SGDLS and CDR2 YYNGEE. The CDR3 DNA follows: TGTGCCAGCAGCGTAGAACCCCAATACTACGAGCAGTACTTC. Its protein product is CASSVEPQYYEQYF.